Shown below are 21 T cell receptor beta chains from a single sample sequenced in a study of beta chain features in type 1 diabetes. Findings and limits, study-wide: Type 1 diabetes patients showed a moderate but significant shortening of TCRB CDR3s in all four CD4+ subsets.

Their target antigens are unknown. Expressed TCRB transcripts were sequenced because the isolated RNA had all been reverse transcribed beforehand. Data came from immunoSEQ multiplex PCR; TCRdb stores just in-frame clones and leaves some out. This table holds around 690,000 clones, 9.5% to 15% found once. The sample taken for sequencing was naive CD4+ T cells from blood. These receptors were obtained from a man aged 25-45 years with type 1 diabetes.

In DNA, the CDR3 is TGTGCCAGCAGCTCTATCGCCCTAACAACCTATGGCTACACCTTC. Its protein is CASSSIALTTYGYTF. The chain links TRBV6-5 to TRBJ1-2; D is undetermined. Trimming shortened V by 6 bases and J by 4 bases, and 18 bases separated the two germline ends. Germline loops: CDR1 MNHEY, CDR2 SVGAGI. The CDR3 extends over 15 amino acids.

The chain's CDR3 is CASSGNLNPDTQYF. The CDR3 DNA reads TGTGCCAGCAGCGGGAATCTAAATCCAGATACGCAGTATTTT. This chain uses TRBV6-1 with TRBJ2-3; D perhaps matches TRBD2 (5 bases). The CDR3 contains 14 residues. The V and J ends lost 6 bases and 4 bases respectively, with 14 bases between them. Per the germline V gene, CDR1 is MNHNS and CDR2 is SASEGT.

This clone has only a few counts. This chain connects TRBV29-1 to TRBJ1-2; 11 nucleotides match TRBD1. Germline assignment: CDR1 SQVTM and CDR2 ANQGSEA. The CDR3 is 16 amino acids. With V trimmed by 2 bases and J by 4 bases, 9 bases remained unmatched. CDR3 sequence reads: CSVETHRGTGGYGYTF. The CDR3 nucleotides read TGCAGCGTTGAAACTCACAGGGGGACAGGGGGCTATGGCTACACCTTC.

The rearrangement uses TRBV2 and TRBJ1-4, with D possibly TRBD1 on 6 matching bases. There are 15 residues in the CDR3. The V end lost 4 bases, the J end lost 7 bases, and 16 bases lay between the germline ends. Looked up from germline, CDR1 is SNHLY and CDR2 is FYNNEI. CDR3 region: CASSGDGGPGEKLFF. DNA for the CDR3: TGTGCCAGCAGTGGGGATGGGGGGCCGGGTGAAAAACTGTTTTTT.

The rearrangement links TRBV7-2 to TRBJ2-7; D remains ambiguous. The CDR3 consists of 12 residues. Per the germline V gene, CDR1 is SGHTA and CDR2 is FQGNSA. Trimming took off 0 bases at V and 7 bases at J, with 7 bases between the two ends. This CDR3 reads CASSLAFGEQYF. The CDR3 bases are TGTGCCAGCAGCTTAGCGTTTGGGGAGCAGTACTTC.

As to this clone: A read error may account for a junction end that differs from germline. The rearrangement joins TRBV7-2 to TRBJ1-4; D is undetermined. Per the germline V gene, CDR1 is SGHTA and CDR2 is FQGNSA. The CDR3 is 15 amino acids. CDR3 amino acids: CAGSPRTVTNEKLFF. CDR3 in DNA: TGTGCCGGCAGCCCCCGGACGGTAACTAATGAAAAACTGTTTTTT.

J is TRBJ1-6 and V is TRBV4-3; 8 bases match TRBD1. V trimming: 0 bases; J trimming: 10 bases; junction bases outside the gene matches: 8. CDR1 is LGHNA, CDR2 YSLEER, per germline. There are 16 residues in the CDR3. The CDR3 DNA reads as TGCGCCAGCAGCCAAGATCGGACAGGGAGAGGATCACCCCTCCACTTT. As protein: CASSQDRTGRGSPLHF.

The chain uses TRBV5-1 and TRBJ2-4, with D perhaps matching TRBD2 (5 bases). Germline V gene data show CDR1 as SGHRS and CDR2 as YFSETQ. The CDR3 is 15 amino acids. V dropped 2 bases and J dropped 9 bases, with 18 bases sitting between them. The CDR3 DNA reads TGCGCCAGCAGCTTTCAAGGTGGGCGAGAGGGCATTCAGTACTTC. It specifies CASSFQGGREGIQYF.

The chain uses TRBV6-5 and TRBJ2-5; D remains unclear. The CDR3 totals 15 residues. Germline CDR1 MNHEY, CDR2 SVGAGI. V dropped 4 bases and J dropped 2 bases, with 14 bases sitting between them. DNA of the CDR3: TGTGCCAGCAGTTCCACCCTGCGGTTACAAGAGACCCAGTACTTC. Its protein is CASSSTLRLQETQYF.

This clone was seen more than once but under ten times. The chain combines TRBV30 with TRBJ2-3, with TRBD2 matching 9 bases. The germline V gene encodes CDR1 GTSNPN and CDR2 SVGIG (reference sequence). The CDR3 runs 15 residues. Trimming removed 3 bases from V and 3 bases from J; junction bases left unmatched: 7. The CDR3 DNA is TGTGCCTGGAGGCTAGCGGGGCACGGGACAGATACGCAGTATTTT. Encoded protein: CAWRLAGHGTDTQYF.

The chain recombines TRBV6-5 with TRBJ2-1; D may be TRBD2 (6 bases). CDR1 and CDR2 from the germline V gene are MNHEY and SVGAGI. The CDR3 contains 13 residues. Trimming stripped 6 bases from V and 6 bases from J, with 12 bases between. CDR3 sequence reads: CASSRRGSNEQFF. Here the CDR3 DNA reads TGTGCCAGCAGCCGTCGGGGGAGCAATGAGCAGTTCTTC.

This clone was seen more than once but under ten times. The J gene is TRBJ2-1, the V gene TRBV5-1, with D possibly TRBD1 on 6 matching bases. The CDR3 is 16 residues long. Germline V gives CDR1 SGHRS, CDR2 YFSETQ. V was trimmed by 0 bases and J by 4 bases, leaving 14 bases between them. The CDR3 DNA reads TGCGCCAGCAGCTTGGCCACCGGGACAATTTACAATGAGCAGTTCTTC. This encodes CASSLATGTIYNEQFF.

The table lists this clone with a few counts. The rearrangement joins TRBV30 to TRBJ2-1; tentative D call: TRBD1 (6 bases). The germline CDR1 and CDR2 sequences are GTSNPN and SVGIG (reference sequence). Trimming took off 1 base at V and 0 bases at J, with 16 bases between the two ends. The CDR3 length is 17 residues. The DNA for the CDR3 is TGTGCCTGGAGTGCCCGACAGGCCTCGAGCTCCTACAATGAGCAGTTCTTC. Protein sequence: CAWSARQASSSYNEQFF.

This clone was recorded a few times. The V gene is TRBV7-9, the J gene TRBJ1-4; no definite D call. V lost 3 bases and J lost 0, with 17 bases in between. Germline V gene lookup returns CDR1 SEHNR and CDR2 FQNEAQ (reference sequence). The CDR3 spans 18 residues. The CDR3 nucleotides are TGTGCCAGCAGCTTTGTGTGGGAGGAAAGGGCAACTAATGAAAAACTGTTTTTT. Its protein product is CASSFVWEERATNEKLFF.

This rearrangement joins TRBV18 to TRBJ1-1, with D maybe TRBD1 (5 bases). The CDR3 sequence is 15 residues long. The ends were cut back, 6 bases at V and 5 bases at J, with 19 bases in the middle. Germline lookup yields CDR1 KGHSH and CDR2 LQKENI. CDR3: CASSWISGEGTEAFF. DNA for the CDR3: TGTGCCAGCTCGTGGATAAGTGGAGAGGGGACTGAAGCTTTCTTT. The entire variable domain, with the rest obtained from reference TRBV18 and TRBJ1-1, is as follows: NAGVMQNPRHLVRRRGQEARLRCSPMKGHSHVYWYRQLPEEGLKFMVYLQKENIIDESGMPKERFSAEFPKEGPSILRIQQVVRGDSAAYFCASSWISGEGTEAFFGQGTRLTVV.

V is TRBV7-2 and J is TRBJ2-7; D perhaps matches TRBD1 (6 bases). CDR3 length: 14 residues. With 2 bases removed from V and 2 bases from J, the gap between germline ends came to 10 bases. Germline lookup yields CDR1 SGHTA and CDR2 FQGNSA. CDR3 residues: CASSLRGGPYEQYF. CDR3 nucleotide sequence: TGTGCCAGCAGCTTACGAGGGGGACCCTACGAGCAGTACTTC.

This rearrangement joins TRBV10-3 to TRBJ2-7; D unclear. Germline assignment: CDR1 ENHRY and CDR2 SYGVKD. The CDR3 spans 11 residues. Trimming removed 2 bases at V and 6 bases at J, with 5 bases between. The CDR3 nucleotides are TGTGCCATCAGTGAGGCTGGCGAGCAGTACTTC. Translating it yields CAISEAGEQYF.

The chain combines TRBV7-2 with TRBJ2-5; D possibly uses TRBD1 or TRBD2 (5 bases each). Germline lookup yields CDR1 SGHTA and CDR2 FQGNSA. The CDR3 contains 11 residues. With 5 bases removed from V and 13 bases from J, the gap between germline ends came to 14 bases. CDR3 residues: CASSPGTGRYF. The CDR3 DNA sequence: TGTGCCAGCAGCCCGGGGACCGGTCGGTACTTC. Full variable domain (remainder filled in from reference TRBV7-2 and TRBJ2-5): GAGVSQSPSNKVTEKGKDVELRCDPISGHTALYWYRQSLGQGLEFLIYFQGNSAPDKSGLPSDRFSAERTGGSVSTLTIQRTQQEDSAVYLCASSPGTGRYFGPGTRLLVL.

The gene calls are TRBV18 and TRBJ2-1; 12 positions match TRBD2. This CDR3 contains 15 residues. V trimming: 2 bases; J trimming: 7 bases; junction bases outside the gene matches: 3. CDR1 is KGHSH and CDR2 is LQKENI in the germline V gene. The CDR3 bases are TGTGCCAGCTCACCAATGACTAGCGGGGGTAATGAGCAGTTCTTC. Protein product: CASSPMTSGGNEQFF.

The genes are TRBV2 and TRBJ2-1; no reliable D call. Germline CDR1 and CDR2: SNHLY and FYNNEI. The CDR3 runs 9 residues. V lost 7 bases, J lost 10 bases, and 5 bases lay in between. As DNA, the CDR3 is TGTGCCAGCACTTACGAGCAGTTCTTC. The encoded protein is CASTYEQFF. The variable domain in full, with the rest retrieved from reference TRBV2 and TRBJ2-1, is EPEVTQTPSHQVTQMGQEVILRCVPISNHLYFYWYRQILGQKVEFLVSFYNNEISEKSEIFDDQFSVERPDGSNFTLKIRSTKLEDSAMYFCASTYEQFFGPGTRLTVL.

Only a few counts were recorded for this clone. The rearrangement joins TRBV6-1 to TRBJ1-1; TRBD1 agrees at 10 bases. Trimming removed 4 bases from V and 5 bases from J; junction bases left unmatched: 10. CDR3 length equals 16 residues. Germline CDR1 reads MNHNS; CDR2 reads SASEGT. CDR3 loop: CASSGGQGSVWTEAFF. The CDR3 region has the DNA TGTGCCAGCAGTGGGGGACAGGGGTCGGTTTGGACTGAAGCTTTCTTT.